Following are 24 T cell receptor beta chains from one sample sequenced in a study of T cells after yellow fever vaccination. TCRdb recomputed calls from the 5' RACE reads with MiXCR, one row per CDR3 protein. The sample includes about 300,000 distinct CDR3 sequences, about 10% seen only once; the top ten take about 3.7%. Material: CD4+ T cells sorted from PBMCs, obtained 5 days after the yellow fever booster vaccination. These TCRs come from a man younger than 35 who received the YFV17D yellow fever vaccine.

The chain is built from TRBV4-2 and TRBJ1-6, with TRBD1 identical over 9 bases. Germline CDR1 is LGHNA and CDR2 is YNFKEQ. The CDR3 sequence is 19 residues long. J was trimmed by 8 bases and V by 0 bases; bases with no gene match: 14. The CDR3 loop reads CASSQEGVRDRVSDSPLHF. The CDR3 bases are TGTGCCAGCAGCCAAGAAGGGGTCCGGGACAGGGTTTCGGATTCACCCCTCCACTTT.

A few counts support this clonotype. V gene TRBV5-1 combines with J gene TRBJ1-4, with D unclear. Germline V gene data show CDR1 as SGHRS and CDR2 as YFSETQ. The V end lost 0 bases, the J end lost 8 bases, and 11 bases lay between the germline ends. CDR3 length equals 14 residues. CDR3 loop: CASSLATDKEKLFF. The DNA for the CDR3 is TGCGCCAGCAGCTTGGCCACAGACAAGGAAAAACTGTTTTTT.

The gene calls are TRBV7-2 and TRBJ2-7; 9 nucleotides line up with TRBD1. Germline-derived CDR1 and CDR2 are SGHTA and FQGNSA. The J segment lost 2 bases and the V segment lost 5 bases, leaving 4 bases of the junction unmatched. CDR3 length: 14 amino acids. CDR3 DNA: TGTGCCAGCAGCCCGACAGGGGGTCCCTACGAGCAGTACTTC. It translates to CASSPTGGPYEQYF.

To note about this clonotype: One base away lies a much larger clone, so this may be a sequencing read error. The CDR3 loop reads CASSPFNTGELFF. Here the CDR3 DNA reads TGTGCCAGCAGTCCCTTTAACACCGGGGAGCTGTTTTTT. V and J are TRBV27 and TRBJ2-2; D uncertain. Per germline, CDR1 MNHEY and CDR2 SMNVEV (reference sequence). The CDR3 is 13 amino acids. Trimming removed 5 bases from V and 2 bases from J, with 6 bases in between.

The rearrangement links TRBV12-3 or TRBV12-4 to TRBJ2-5, with D perhaps TRBD2 (5 bases). This CDR3 contains 12 residues. The ends were cut back, 6 bases at V and 10 bases at J, with 15 bases in the middle. CDR3 region: CASSQRREDQYF. CDR3 nucleotides: TGTGCCAGCAGCCAGCGGAGAGAGGACCAGTACTTC.

This clonotype was picked up a small number of times. J is TRBJ2-1 and V is TRBV30; 7 bases fit TRBD2. Germline values: CDR1 GTSNPN, CDR2 SVGIG (reference sequence). The CDR3 has 14 residues. Unmatched junction bases numbered 8, after V lost 3 bases and J lost 6 bases. The CDR3, as DNA: TGTGCCTGGAGCGGACTAGGAAGGGTCAATGAGCAGTTCTTC. Translating it yields CAWSGLGRVNEQFF.

This chain joins TRBV10-2 and TRBJ2-3; D is uncertain. The CDR3 totals 15 residues. Germline V CDR1 and CDR2: WSHSY, SAAADI. V lost 7 bases and J lost 2, with 16 bases in between. CDR3 nucleotide sequence: TGCGCCAGCAATATGGGGTACCATTTCACAGATACGCAGTATTTT. Protein: CASNMGYHFTDTQYF.

The chain carries TRBV24-1 and TRBJ2-1; D ambiguous. V lost 6 bases, J lost 5 bases, and 16 bases lay in between. Germline V gives CDR1 KGHDR, CDR2 SFDVKD. The CDR3 sequence is 15 residues long. CDR3 sequence reads: CATSRADQDHNEQFF. In DNA form, the CDR3 reads TGTGCCACCAGTCGGGCAGATCAGGATCACAATGAGCAGTTCTTC.

This clonotype turned up a few times. This chain links TRBV18 with TRBJ2-3; TRBD2 is a possible D gene (5 bases). The CDR3 contains 14 residues. Germline CDR1 KGHSH, CDR2 LQKENI. Trimming took 0 bases from V and 3 from J, leaving 7 bases between them. In DNA, the CDR3 is TGTGCCAGCTCACCACCAGGAGGAACAGATACGCAGTATTTT. Encoded protein: CASSPPGGTDTQYF. Full variable domain (remainder filled in from reference TRBV18 and TRBJ2-3): NAGVMQNPRHLVRRRGQEARLRCSPMKGHSHVYWYRQLPEEGLKFMVYLQKENIIDESGMPKERFSAEFPKEGPSILRIQQVVRGDSAAYFCASSPPGGTDTQYFGPGTRLTVL.

Ten or more counts support this clonotype. CDR3 residues: CASSWYGLGNEQFF. In nucleotides, the CDR3 is TGTGCCAGCAGTTGGTATGGTCTAGGCAATGAGCAGTTCTTC. V and J are TRBV12-3 or TRBV12-4 and TRBJ2-1; D gene ambiguous. V was trimmed by 4 bases and J by 6 bases, leaving 13 bases between them. This CDR3 has 14 amino acids.

The sample holds a few counts of this clonotype. The chain is built from TRBV20-1 and TRBJ2-1; possible D gene TRBD2, 5 bases. Germline CDR1 reads DFQATT; CDR2 reads SNEGSKA (reference sequence). The CDR3 has 15 residues. V was pared by 0 bases and J by 7 bases, with 16 bases between. The CDR3 nucleotides read TGCAGTGCTAGAGACATGGGGTCCCCGGGGAATGAGCAGTTCTTC. Protein sequence: CSARDMGSPGNEQFF.

In its sample, this clonotype was seen a few times. The chain is built from TRBV10-3 and TRBJ2-7, with TRBD1 matching 8 bases. From germline, CDR1 is ENHRY and CDR2 SYGVKD. The CDR3 loop spans 12 amino acids. V was pared by 10 bases and J by 1 base, with 3 bases of the junction left unmatched. CDR3 sequence reads: CATRQGSYEQYF. The CDR3 DNA reads as TGTGCCACCCGACAGGGGTCCTACGAGCAGTACTTC.

This clonotype was observed a handful of times. The genes are TRBV29-1 and TRBJ1-1, with unresolved D. Germline values: CDR1 SQVTM, CDR2 ANQGSEA. Trimming left V 0 bases short and J 4 bases short, with 18 bases between. CDR3 length equals 16 residues. Written as DNA, the CDR3 is TGCAGCGTTGAAGAAGTCGAGTGGGAGGTGGTCACTGAAGCTTTCTTT. The encoded protein is CSVEEVEWEVVTEAFF.

Points on this clonotype: This may be a read error, as it is one base from a much larger clone. The genes are TRBV6-2 or TRBV6-3 and TRBJ2-5; no reliable D call. The CDR3 loop spans 12 amino acids. Germline CDR1 MNHEY, CDR2 SVGEGT. V was trimmed by 6 bases and J by 0 bases, leaving 5 bases between them. The CDR3, as DNA: TGTGCCAGCAGATCCGACCAAGAGACCCAGTACTTC. Residues: CASRSDQETQYF.

The genes are TRBV7-2 and TRBJ1-5; D is uncertain. Trimming took 1 base from V and 7 from J, leaving 5 bases between them. CDR3 size: 12 residues. Germline CDR1 and CDR2: SGHTA and FQGNSA. CDR3 sequence (DNA): TGTGCCAGCAGCTTAGTTGAGCAGCCCCAGCATTTT. Amino acids: CASSLVEQPQHF.

The chain carries TRBV30 and TRBJ1-1, with D maybe TRBD1 (5 bases). Trimming removed 4 bases at V and 0 bases at J, with 15 bases between. CDR1 GTSNPN and CDR2 SVGIG come from the germline V gene (reference sequence). CDR3 length: 15 residues. CDR3 protein: CAWTLSGGMNTEAFF. CDR3 nucleotide sequence: TGTGCCTGGACTCTTAGCGGGGGAATGAACACTGAAGCTTTCTTT.

This clonotype was observed at least ten times. The V gene is TRBV7-9, the J gene TRBJ2-5; D is possibly TRBD1 (6 bases). This CDR3 is built from 15 residues. Trimming took off 4 bases at V and 5 bases at J, with 17 bases between the two ends. Germline V CDR1 and CDR2: SEHNR, FQNEAQ (reference sequence). The CDR3 nucleotides read TGTGCCAGCAGCTCCGGCATGGGGGCGCGGGAGACCCAGTACTTC. This translates into CASSSGMGARETQYF. The entire variable domain, with the rest obtained from reference TRBV7-9 and TRBJ2-5, is as follows: DTGVSQNPRHKITKRGQNVTFRCDPISEHNRLYWYRQTLGQGPEFLTYFQNEAQLEKSRLLSDRFSAERPKGSFSTLEIQRTEQGDSAMYLCASSSGMGARETQYFGPGTRLLVL.

This clonotype was found a few times. The CDR3 nucleotides read TGTGCCAGCAGCGTACTTGGGACTGAGAATGAAAAACTGTTTTTT. This codes for CASSVLGTENEKLFF. V gene TRBV9 combines with J gene TRBJ1-4, with a possible D match to TRBD1 (5 bases). The germline V gene encodes CDR1 SGDLS and CDR2 YYNGEE. V was cut by 1 base and J by 5 bases, with 12 bases left in between. The CDR3 has 15 residues.

This rearrangement joins TRBV12-2 to TRBJ2-1; the listed D gene, TRBD1, was not tested against the DNA. TRBV12-2 is an annotated pseudogene. The CDR3 has 15 amino acids. In DNA form, the CDR3 reads TGTGCAAGTCTCGAACGGGACAGGGCAAGGAATGAGCAGTTCTTC. Translating it yields CASLERDRARNEQFF.

The chain is built from TRBV12-3 or TRBV12-4 and TRBJ2-7, with TRBD1 as a possible D gene (5 bases). The V and J ends lost 1 base and 1 base respectively, with 8 bases between them. This CDR3 spans 14 amino acids. This CDR3 reads CASSLVGQSYEQYF. For the CDR3, the DNA is TGTGCCAGCAGTTTAGTGGGGCAGTCCTACGAGCAGTACTTC.

This chain links TRBV30 with TRBJ1-1, with a tentative D call TRBD1 (5 bases). This CDR3 spans 15 amino acids. Per germline, CDR1 GTSNPN and CDR2 SVGIG (reference sequence). Deletions cut 0 bases from V and 1 base from J, with 12 bases between. The CDR3 bases are TGTGCCTGGAGTGTACTGGGGGGAGGGAACACTGAAGCTTTCTTT. Amino acids: CAWSVLGGGNTEAFF.

The chain links TRBV4-1 to TRBJ1-1; D remains unclear. Per the germline V gene, CDR1 is MGHRA and CDR2 is YSYEKL. There are 15 residues in the CDR3. V lost 0 bases to trimming and J lost 5 bases, with 13 bases between them. CDR3 protein: CASSQDREGSTEAFF. CDR3 coding DNA: TGCGCCAGCAGCCAAGATAGGGAAGGGTCAACTGAAGCTTTCTTT.

The chain employs TRBV4-2 and TRBJ1-2; 11 positions agree with TRBD1. CDR3 length: 20 amino acids. Unmatched junction bases numbered 17, after V lost 0 bases and J lost 5 bases. Germline CDR1 LGHNA, CDR2 YNFKEQ. As DNA, the CDR3 is TGTGCCAGCAGCCAAGACCCGAGTTACCGGGACAGGGGGTTTGGGTATGGCTACACCTTC. Its translation: CASSQDPSYRDRGFGYGYTF.

This clonotype has more than one count but fewer than ten. The chain combines TRBV27 with TRBJ2-1; 7 nucleotides match TRBD1. CDR3 size: 13 residues. The junction had 3 bases not matched to a gene; V was cut back by 4 bases and J by 6 bases. From germline, CDR1 is MNHEY and CDR2 SMNVEV (reference sequence). DNA of the CDR3: TGTGCCAGCAGTTCCTGGGACAGCAATGAGCAGTTCTTC. Protein sequence: CASSSWDSNEQFF.